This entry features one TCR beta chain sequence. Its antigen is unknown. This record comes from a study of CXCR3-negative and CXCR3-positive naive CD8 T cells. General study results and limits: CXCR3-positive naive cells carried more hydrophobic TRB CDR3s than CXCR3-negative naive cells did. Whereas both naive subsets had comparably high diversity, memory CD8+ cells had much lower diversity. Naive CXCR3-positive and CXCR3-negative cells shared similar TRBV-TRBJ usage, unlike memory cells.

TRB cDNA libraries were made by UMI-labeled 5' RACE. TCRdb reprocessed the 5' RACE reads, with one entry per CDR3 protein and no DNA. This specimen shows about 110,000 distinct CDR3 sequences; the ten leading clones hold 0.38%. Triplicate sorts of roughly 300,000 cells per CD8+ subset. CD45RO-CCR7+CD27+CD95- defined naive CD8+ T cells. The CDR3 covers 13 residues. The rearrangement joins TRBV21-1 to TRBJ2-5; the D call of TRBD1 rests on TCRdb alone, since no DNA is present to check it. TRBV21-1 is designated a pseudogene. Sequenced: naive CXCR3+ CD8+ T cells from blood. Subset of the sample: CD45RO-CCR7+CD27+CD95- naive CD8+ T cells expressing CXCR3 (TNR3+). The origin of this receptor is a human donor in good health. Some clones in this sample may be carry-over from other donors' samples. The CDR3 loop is CASRPQGDETQYF.